The rows below give T cell receptor beta chains drawn from one sample of a study of technical replicates of blood from a handful of donors. The assay was immunoSEQ multiplex PCR, and TCRdb's table has in-frame clones only and misses some. The sample includes tens of thousands of clones, about 89% of them seen just once. Sequenced material: T cells isolated from PBMCs. These receptors originate from a human donor in good health. Both conserved end residues are part of each CDR3. D genes are given only for firm matches. Only some rows state a clone size, as once, few, many or a class for expanded clones.

16	-	TRBV11-2	TRBD1	TRBJ1-5	TGTGCCAGCAGCAACACCGGGACAGAGGTTAATCAGCCCCAGCATTTT	CASSNTGTEVNQPQHF
17	-	TRBV9	TRBD2	TRBJ2-3	TGTGCCAGCAGCGTAGCTTACGTCGGGGGGGACACAGATACGCAGTATTTT	CASSVAYVGGDTDTQYF
15	-	TRBV6-6	TRBD2	TRBJ2-1	TGTGCCAGCAGCTCAACGCGGGAGGCGGACAATGAGCAGTTCTTC	CASSSTREADNEQFF
14	-	TRBV6-1	-	TRBJ1-1	TGTGCCAGCAGTGACCCGACAGAGCACACTGAAGCTTTCTTT	CASSDPTEHTEAFF
18	-	TRBV28	-	TRBJ2-1	TGTGCCAGCAGTCCAGGGGTACTGAGGAGAATTCTCGTCAATGAGCAGTTCTTC	CASSPGVLRRILVNEQFF
12	-	TRBV10-3	-	TRBJ1-3	TGTGCCCCATCCCGGGCTGGAAACACCATATATTTT	CAPSRAGNTIYF
16	few	TRBV18	-	TRBJ1-5	TGTGCCAGCTCACCAACCCTGGGCGTAAGCAATCAGCCCCAGCATTTT	CASSPTLGVSNQPQHF
14	-	TRBV9	-	TRBJ1-4	TGTGCCAGCAGCGTAGGAGGGACTAATGAAAAACTGTTTTTT	CASSVGGTNEKLFF
16	-	TRBV5-1	-	TRBJ2-3	TGCGCCAGCAGCTTGGCCGCCCTGGGCGGCACAGATACGCAGTATTTT	CASSLAALGGTDTQYF
14	-	TRBV11-3	TRBD1	TRBJ2-5	TGTGCCAGCAGCGCCCGACAGGGGCAAGAGACCCAGTACTTC	CASSARQGQETQYF
15	once	TRBV15	-	TRBJ1-3	TGTGCCACCAGCAGAGTCTGGGGCGATGGTAACACCATATATTTT	CATSRVWGDGNTIYF
14	-	TRBV19	-	TRBJ1-1	TGTGCCAGTAGGGCCCCAGGGTTCCACACTGAAGCTTTCTTT	CASRAPGFHTEAFF
13	-	TRBV28	-	TRBJ2-1	TGTGCCAGCAGTTTAGCCGGGTACAATGAGCAGTTCTTC	CASSLAGYNEQFF
19	-	TRBV2	TRBD1	TRBJ2-7	TGTGCCAGCAGTCAGAGACCGGGACAGGGAGGCCTTCTCTCCTACGAGCAGTACTTC	CASSQRPGQGGLLSYEQYF